The 29 T cell receptor beta chains reported below all come from one sample, sequenced in a study of CD8 T cells in Susac syndrome. RNA was extracted with the RNeasy kit, and a quantity of roughly 0.45 to 1 ug was reverse transcribed using random hexamers. TCRdb redid the calling of the immunoSEQ multiplex PCR reads with MiXCR, one entry per CDR3 protein. The table records 100,000 to 150,000 distinct CDR3 sequences, about 92% of them present only once. Sequenced sample: CD4+ T cells from PBMCs. All receptors derive from a human donor with multiple sclerosis.

The chain carries TRBV25-1 and TRBJ2-6; the D gene could be TRBD1 or TRBD2 (6 bases each). There are 18 residues in the CDR3. Germline loops: CDR1 MGHDK, CDR2 SYGVNS. The V end was cut by 4 bases, the J end by 0 bases, with 16 bases between. For the CDR3, the DNA is TGTGCCAGCAGTGGAGGGGGGACCCTGACCTCTGGGGCCAACGTCCTGACTTTC. This translates into CASSGGGTLTSGANVLTF.

The genes are TRBV29-1 and TRBJ2-7; 9 bases are a match to TRBD1. This CDR3 has 14 residues. The trim removed 5 bases at V and 5 bases at J, leaving 10 bases unmatched. Germline values: CDR1 SQVTM, CDR2 ANQGSEA. Here the CDR3 reads CSVYRDRVSHEQYF. The CDR3 coding sequence is TGCAGCGTTTACCGGGACAGGGTATCCCACGAGCAGTACTTC.

This sequence joins TRBV7-2 and TRBJ2-2, with a tentative D call TRBD2 (5 bases). Trimming took off 5 bases at V and 4 bases at J, with 14 bases between the two ends. The CDR3 totals 15 residues. Germline V lookup: CDR1 SGHTA, CDR2 FQGNSA. The CDR3 loop is CASSPGSGFTGELFF. The CDR3 nucleotides are TGTGCCAGCAGCCCGGGGTCAGGATTCACCGGGGAGCTGTTTTTT. The full variable domain, rest sourced from reference TRBV7-2 and TRBJ2-2, is GAGVSQSPSNKVTEKGKDVELRCDPISGHTALYWYRQSLGQGLEFLIYFQGNSAPDKSGLPSDRFSAERTGGSVSTLTIQRTQQEDSAVYLCASSPGSGFTGELFFGEGSRLTVL.

This chain joins TRBV12-3 or TRBV12-4 and TRBJ1-4, with TRBD1 as a possible D gene (5 bases). Trimming took 7 bases from V and 10 from J, leaving 19 bases between them. This CDR3 has 14 residues. DNA of the CDR3: TGTGCCAGCACCCATGGGGGGAAGGTGGGAAAACTGTTTTTT. Its protein product is CASTHGGKVGKLFF.

Remarks on this clonotype: One end of the junction does not line up with germline, which may come from a read error. V is TRBV30 and J is TRBJ1-6; D gene unclear. Germline CDR1 reads GTSNPN; CDR2 reads SVGIG (reference sequence). The CDR3 length is 13 residues. The CDR3 sequence is CAWRMTVNSPLHF. As DNA, the CDR3 is TGTGCCTGGAGGATGACGGTTAATTCCCCCCTCCACTTT.

The V gene is TRBV7-9, the J gene TRBJ2-5, with a tentative D call TRBD2 (5 bases). Trimming took 5 bases from V and 0 from J, leaving 13 bases between them. The CDR3 consists of 15 residues. Germline values: CDR1 SEHNR, CDR2 FQNEAQ (reference sequence). The CDR3 is CASSPYLGNQETQYF. CDR3 nucleotide sequence: TGTGCCAGCAGCCCCTATCTCGGGAACCAAGAGACCCAGTACTTC. The full variable domain, its missing parts supplied by reference TRBV7-9 and TRBJ2-5, is DTGVSQNPRHKITKRGQNVTFRCDPISEHNRLYWYRQTLGQGPEFLTYFQNEAQLEKSRLLSDRFSAERPKGSFSTLEIQRTEQGDSAMYLCASSPYLGNQETQYFGPGTRLLVL.

V is TRBV29-1 and J is TRBJ2-7, with 7 bases aligning to TRBD1. The CDR3 has 12 residues. The germline gives CDR1 SQVTM, CDR2 ANQGSEA. V lost 4 bases and J lost 2; bases outside the gene matches: 2. Written as DNA, the CDR3 is TGCAGCGTTGGGGACAGAACCTACGAGCAGTACTTC. It encodes CSVGDRTYEQYF.

This chain connects TRBV29-1 to TRBJ1-2; TRBD1 aligns across 8 bases. Germline trimming cut 0 bases from V and 4 bases from J; bases unmatched to any gene: 7. Germline CDR1 and CDR2: SQVTM and ANQGSEA. There are 15 residues in the CDR3. The CDR3 DNA sequence: TGCAGCGTTGAAGACAGGGGGCAAGTGTCCTATGGCTACACCTTC. It yields the protein CSVEDRGQVSYGYTF.

V is TRBV19 and J is TRBJ1-1, with D unresolved. Germline lookup yields CDR1 LNHDA and CDR2 SQIVND (reference sequence). The ends were cut back, 4 bases at V and 4 bases at J, with 7 bases in the middle. This CDR3 contains 12 residues. The CDR3 DNA is TGTGCCAGTAGTACTTCGACCACTGAAGCTTTCTTT. Translation: CASSTSTTEAFF.

The rearrangement joins TRBV7-2 to TRBJ1-2; D is uncertain. CDR3 length: 14 residues. Germline CDR1 and CDR2: SGHTA and FQGNSA. Trimming shortened V by 6 bases and J by 5 bases, and 16 bases separated the two germline ends. The CDR3 sequence: CASSRTQMGYGYTF. The CDR3 nucleotides read TGTGCCAGCAGTCGGACTCAAATGGGGTATGGCTACACCTTC.

This chain links TRBV7-9 with TRBJ2-7; TRBD1 aligns across 7 bases. CDR1 and CDR2 (germline): SEHNR, FQNEAQ (reference sequence). The ends lost 2 bases at V and 3 bases at J; junction bases unmatched: 4. This CDR3 has 14 amino acids. For the CDR3, the DNA is TGTGCCAGCAGCTTACTCGGACAGGACTACGAGCAGTACTTC. Its translation is CASSLLGQDYEQYF.

This clonotype was seen a single time. The chain recombines TRBV29-1 with TRBJ1-2; no reliable D call. The V gene's germline CDR1 is SQVTM and CDR2 ANQGSEA. The CDR3 runs to 12 residues. Deletions cut 2 bases from V and 3 bases from J, with 7 bases between. In nucleotides, the CDR3 is TGCAGCGTTGAAAGGCACTACTATGGCTACACCTTC. Translated: CSVERHYYGYTF.

V and J are TRBV7-9 and TRBJ2-3; TRBD2 matches 10 bases. CDR3 size: 17 residues. Germline values: CDR1 SEHNR, CDR2 FQNEAQ (reference sequence). V gave up 1 base and J gave up 3 bases; unmatched junction bases: 7. This chain's CDR3 is CASSLVLAGAVTDTQYF. CDR3 DNA sequence: TGTGCCAGCAGCTTAGTTCTAGCGGGGGCCGTAACAGATACGCAGTATTTT.

The rearrangement joins TRBV29-1 to TRBJ1-1, with unresolved D. Trimming removed 3 bases at V and 1 base at J, with 9 bases between. The length of the CDR3 is 13 residues. Germline V CDR1 and CDR2: SQVTM, ANQGSEA. CDR3 sequence reads: CSVDRQTNTEAFF. The DNA of the CDR3 is TGCAGCGTTGATAGGCAGACGAACACTGAAGCTTTCTTT.

V gene TRBV10-1 combines with J gene TRBJ2-1; TRBD1 matches at 7 bases. Trimming cost V 8 bases and J 6 bases; bases outside gene matches: 4. Germline loops: CDR1 WNHNN, CDR2 SYGVQD (reference sequence). The CDR3 loop spans 12 amino acids. The CDR3 spells CASEGDSNEQFF. The DNA for the CDR3 is TGCGCCAGCGAAGGGGACAGCAATGAGCAGTTCTTC.

The J gene is TRBJ1-4, the V gene TRBV2; D unclear. The CDR3 has 14 residues. Germline lookup yields CDR1 SNHLY and CDR2 FYNNEI. V was pared by 8 bases and J by 0 bases, with 10 bases between. This chain's CDR3 is CASGGGSTNEKLFF. DNA of the CDR3: TGTGCCAGCGGAGGCGGTTCAACTAATGAAAAACTGTTTTTT.

The rearrangement joins TRBV20-1 to TRBJ2-4; the D is unclear. Germline CDR1 and CDR2: DFQATT and SNEGSKA (reference sequence). V was trimmed by 5 bases and J by 0 bases, leaving 8 bases between them. CDR3 size: 13 residues. The CDR3 is CSARAEAKNIQYF. DNA for the CDR3: TGCAGTGCTCGCGCGGAAGCCAAAAACATTCAGTACTTC.

The chain uses TRBV3-1 and TRBJ2-7; D remains ambiguous. Trimming stripped 4 bases from V and 2 bases from J, with 6 bases between. The CDR3 totals 12 residues. Germline V gene data show CDR1 as LGHDT and CDR2 as YNNKEL (reference sequence). In DNA, the CDR3 is TGTGCCAGCAGCCCCGGTACCTACGAGCAGTACTTC. Its protein is CASSPGTYEQYF.

V and J are TRBV5-1 and TRBJ2-5, with unresolved D. Germline V gives CDR1 SGHRS, CDR2 YFSETQ. The CDR3 runs 13 residues. Trimming removed 4 bases at V and 9 bases at J, with 16 bases between. For the CDR3, the DNA is TGCGCCAGCAGCCCCCCGGATGGGCTACCCCAGTACTTC. Residues: CASSPPDGLPQYF.

This chain joins TRBV5-6 and TRBJ1-1, with D possibly matching TRBD1 (6 bases). The CDR3 is 14 amino acids. Germline CDR1 reads SGHDT; CDR2 reads YYEEEE. Trimming took 5 bases from V and 5 from J, leaving 16 bases between them. CDR3 bases: TGTGCCAGCAGACTAGGGGGGGTTGTGACTGAAGCTTTCTTT. Its protein is CASRLGGVVTEAFF.

V is TRBV5-1 and J is TRBJ2-5; D is perhaps TRBD1 (6 bases). V was clipped by 0 bases and J by 3 bases, with 15 bases between them. Looked up from germline, CDR1 is SGHRS and CDR2 is YFSETQ. The CDR3 loop spans 16 amino acids. CDR3 protein: CASSLEQGRMKETQYF. CDR3 DNA sequence: TGCGCCAGCAGCTTGGAACAGGGTCGAATGAAAGAGACCCAGTACTTC.

The V call is TRBV3-1, the J call TRBJ2-1; D may be TRBD2 (6 bases). Germline V gene lookup returns CDR1 LGHDT and CDR2 YNNKEL (reference sequence). V was shortened by 0 bases and J by 7 bases, with 13 bases between the two germline ends. The CDR3 contains 15 residues. The CDR3 bases are TGTGCCAGCAGCCAAGATGCGGGGTCGCGGAATGAGCAGTTCTTC. This sequence encodes CASSQDAGSRNEQFF.

The sample holds a few counts of this clonotype. J is TRBJ2-2 and V is TRBV28, with D possibly being TRBD1 (5 bases). Trimming left V 5 bases short and J 1 base short, with 8 bases between. The CDR3 loop spans 14 amino acids. Germline CDR1 reads MDHEN; CDR2 reads SYDVKM. The CDR3: CASSPDRNTGELFF. The CDR3 coding sequence is TGTGCCAGCAGTCCCGACAGGAACACCGGGGAGCTGTTTTTT. The full variable domain, its missing parts supplied by reference TRBV28 and TRBJ2-2, is DVKVTQSSRYLVKRTGEKVFLECVQDMDHENMFWYRQDPGLGLRLIYFSYDVKMKEKGDIPEGYSVSREKKERFSLILESASTNQTSMYLCASSPDRNTGELFFGEGSRLTVL.

The chain carries TRBV20-1 and TRBJ2-6; D is unclear. Trimming cost V 1 base and J 0 bases, with 4 bases left between them. Germline CDR1 and CDR2: DFQATT and SNEGSKA (reference sequence). The CDR3 contains 14 residues. The CDR3 protein is CSARVGSGANVLTF. The CDR3 nucleotides are TGCAGTGCTAGAGTTGGCTCTGGGGCCAACGTCCTGACTTTC.

The gene calls are TRBV30 and TRBJ1-1; D not certain. The CDR3 length is 12 residues. V was shortened by 2 bases and J by 3 bases, with 7 bases between the two germline ends. Germline loops: CDR1 GTSNPN, CDR2 SVGIG (reference sequence). DNA for the CDR3: TGTGCCTGGAGTAACCGGGACACTGAAGCTTTCTTT. Translating it yields CAWSNRDTEAFF.

The chain links TRBV7-2 to TRBJ1-6, with D maybe TRBD1 (5 bases). V shed 5 bases and J shed 10 bases, with 15 bases lying between them. The CDR3 spans 14 residues. Germline CDR1 SGHTA, CDR2 FQGNSA. The CDR3 bases are TGTGCCAGCAGCCTCGGGACGGCTTGGTCACCCCTCCACTTT. Encoded protein: CASSLGTAWSPLHF.

The gene calls are TRBV10-3 and TRBJ2-3; the match to TRBD1 covers 9 bases. The V gene's germline CDR1 is ENHRY and CDR2 SYGVKD. This CDR3 spans 16 amino acids. With 10 bases clipped from V and 0 bases from J, the junction kept 11 bases outside the gene matches. CDR3 region: CATGKQGALSTDTQYF. DNA for the CDR3: TGTGCCACCGGCAAACAGGGGGCATTGAGCACAGATACGCAGTATTTT.

The genes are TRBV20-1 and TRBJ1-2, with D maybe TRBD1 (5 bases). With 3 bases removed from V and 4 bases from J, the gap between germline ends came to 9 bases. The germline V gene has CDR1 DFQATT and CDR2 SNEGSKA (reference sequence). This CDR3 comprises 12 residues. The CDR3 protein is CSASPGTYGYTF. In nucleotides, the CDR3 is TGCAGTGCTAGTCCGGGGACCTATGGCTACACCTTC.

The chain links TRBV28 to TRBJ1-2; D unresolved. Germline CDR1 reads MDHEN; CDR2 reads SYDVKM. With 8 bases removed from V and 5 bases from J, the gap between germline ends came to 15 bases. The length of the CDR3 is 13 residues. For the CDR3, the DNA is TGTGCCAGCGGGGAAGTGAGGACGTATGGCTACACCTTC. It translates to CASGEVRTYGYTF.